These T cell receptor beta chains were read from a single sample in a study of T cells in Graves' hyperthyroidism and ophthalmopathy. A single record per CDR3 protein comes from TCRdb applying MiXCR to the multiplex PCR reads. The data show under 750,000 distinct CDR3 sequences, around 20% seen once. The sequenced material came from blood. Receptor source: a woman aged 45-59 years with Graves' hyperthyroidism that later progressed to Graves' ophthalmopathy. CDR3s include the opening cysteine and the closing phenylalanine or tryptophan. The order of the fields is D gene, J gene, CDR3 length, clone size, V gene, CDR3 protein. A D gene is named only where the DNA matches it firmly. A clone size is listed for some rows: how often the clone was seen (once, few, many), or a class if it is expanded.

d_call: -; j_call: TRBJ1-2; cdr3_length: 13; clone_size: many; v_call: TRBV30; cdr3_aa: CACTRERDYGYTF
d_call: -; j_call: TRBJ2-3; cdr3_length: 15; clone_size: many; v_call: TRBV11-3; cdr3_aa: CASSLVSGQGDTQYF
d_call: -; j_call: TRBJ1-2; cdr3_length: 16; clone_size: -; v_call: TRBV9; cdr3_aa: CASSEAYDSTNYGYTF
d_call: -; j_call: TRBJ1-4; cdr3_length: 16; clone_size: -; v_call: TRBV7-9; cdr3_aa: CASSSHRARVEEKLFF
d_call: -; j_call: TRBJ2-1; cdr3_length: 13; clone_size: -; v_call: TRBV27; cdr3_aa: CASSFLGPNEQFF
d_call: -; j_call: TRBJ1-2; cdr3_length: 15; clone_size: many; v_call: TRBV6-1; cdr3_aa: CASSDFPDRPYGYTF
d_call: TRBD2; j_call: TRBJ2-1; cdr3_length: 14; clone_size: -; v_call: TRBV20-1; cdr3_aa: CSARGQRGANEQFF
d_call: TRBD1; j_call: TRBJ1-6; cdr3_length: 17; clone_size: few; v_call: TRBV3-1; cdr3_aa: CASSQFSGQGYNSPLHF
d_call: -; j_call: TRBJ1-1; cdr3_length: 12; clone_size: few; v_call: TRBV29-1; cdr3_aa: CSVDVRRTEAFF
d_call: -; j_call: TRBJ1-2; cdr3_length: 15; clone_size: -; v_call: TRBV4-2; cdr3_aa: CASSQEGLGVNGYTF
d_call: -; j_call: TRBJ2-7; cdr3_length: 14; clone_size: once; v_call: TRBV19; cdr3_aa: CASSDFRGPYEQYF
d_call: -; j_call: TRBJ1-6; cdr3_length: 12; clone_size: -; v_call: TRBV30; cdr3_aa: CAWQTNNSPLHF
d_call: TRBD2; j_call: TRBJ2-2; cdr3_length: 18; clone_size: -; v_call: TRBV10-3; cdr3_aa: CAIRRPGLAGAGTGELFF
d_call: -; j_call: TRBJ1-4; cdr3_length: 15; clone_size: few; v_call: TRBV27; cdr3_aa: CASSPLSATNEKLFF
d_call: -; j_call: TRBJ1-2; cdr3_length: 13; clone_size: -; v_call: TRBV24-1; cdr3_aa: CATSATGLYGYTF
d_call: -; j_call: TRBJ2-7; cdr3_length: 13; clone_size: many; v_call: TRBV7-2; cdr3_aa: CASSGGAVYEQYF
d_call: -; j_call: TRBJ2-1; cdr3_length: 13; clone_size: once; v_call: TRBV6-5; cdr3_aa: CASSYGPHGEQFF
d_call: TRBD2; j_call: TRBJ2-3; cdr3_length: 15; clone_size: -; v_call: TRBV20-1; cdr3_aa: CSATRGLGVTDTQYF
d_call: -; j_call: TRBJ1-2; cdr3_length: 13; clone_size: few; v_call: TRBV7-6; cdr3_aa: CASSLGDDYGYTF